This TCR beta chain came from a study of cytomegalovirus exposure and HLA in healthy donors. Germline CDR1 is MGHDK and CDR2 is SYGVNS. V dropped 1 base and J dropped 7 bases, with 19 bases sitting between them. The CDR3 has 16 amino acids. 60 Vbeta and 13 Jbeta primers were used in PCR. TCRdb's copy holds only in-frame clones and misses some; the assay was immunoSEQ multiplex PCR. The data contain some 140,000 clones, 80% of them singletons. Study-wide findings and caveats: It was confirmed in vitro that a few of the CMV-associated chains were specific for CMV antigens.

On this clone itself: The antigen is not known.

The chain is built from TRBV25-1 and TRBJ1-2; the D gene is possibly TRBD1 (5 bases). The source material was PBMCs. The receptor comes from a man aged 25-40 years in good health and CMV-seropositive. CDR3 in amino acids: CASSELSGAGVVGYTF. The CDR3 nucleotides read TGTGCCAGCAGTGAATTGTCCGGGGCGGGGGTCGTTGGCTACACCTTC.